This T cell receptor beta chain was recorded in a study of OX40 agonist ivuxolimab in advanced cancers. Study-level findings and limits: The mean number of expanded clones was higher in CD8+ T cells than in CD4+. Partial responders treated at 0.1-3.0 mg/kg exhibited clonal expansion among the lowest measured.

CDR3 length: 13 amino acids. Germline V gene data show CDR1 as MNHNS and CDR2 as SASEGT. V was shortened by 6 bases and J by 8 bases, with 14 bases between the two germline ends. As regards this clone: Its specificity is unknown.

Generated by immunoSEQ multiplex PCR, the TCRdb table keeps only in-frame clones and is missing some. Of roughly 70,000 clones listed, about four fifths are singletons. Sequencing was performed on CD4+ or CD8+ T cells sorted from blood, taken in a trial of the OX40 agonist ivuxolimab. The clonotype comes from an adult with an advanced solid tumor such as melanoma, head and neck, liver or kidney cancer. The chain joins TRBV6-1 to TRBJ2-1, with D possibly called TRBD1 or TRBD2 (5 bases each). CDR3 region: CASRRGVLDEQFF. The DNA of the CDR3 is TGTGCCAGCAGACGGGGCGTTCTGGATGAGCAGTTCTTC.